This is a list of T cell receptor beta chains from one sample in a study of T cells in Graves' hyperthyroidism and ophthalmopathy. TCRdb used MiXCR to reprocess the multiplex PCR reads, holding one entry per CDR3 protein. Seen here are about 530,000 distinct CDR3 sequences, more than 15% observed once, and the top ten hold 15% to 20%. The sequenced sample consisted of blood. The receptors come from a woman in her late teens or twenties with Graves' ophthalmopathy. The CDR3 runs from the conserved cysteine through the conserved F or W. D genes are given only for firm matches. Size values are once, few and many counts, or a class for expanded clones, and some rows have none.

>TRBV27|few|.|TRBJ2-2
TGTGCCAGCAGTTTAGGCATGAACACCGGGGAGCTGTTTTTT
CASSLGMNTGELFF
>TRBV7-9|.|TRBD1|TRBJ1-2
TGTGCCAGCAGCTTGGACGGGACAGGGGGGGTTCGTGGCTACACCTTC
CASSLDGTGGVRGYTF
>TRBV28|many|TRBD1|TRBJ2-3
TGTGCCAGCAGAACATCCGGGACAGGGATCACAGATACGCAGTATTTT
CASRTSGTGITDTQYF
>TRBV29-1|many|TRBD2|TRBJ2-1
TGCAGCGTTGAAGAAACCACGACTAGCGGGACGGCGAATGAGCAGTTCTTC
CSVEETTTSGTANEQFF
>TRBV6-1|.|.|TRBJ2-7
TGTGCCAGCAGTGAAGGGAGACCCTACGAGCAGTACTTC
CASSEGRPYEQYF
>TRBV27|few|TRBD1|TRBJ1-2
TGTGCCAGCAGTTTGGCAGGAAAGGGGGCCCTCTATGGCTACACCTTC
CASSLAGKGALYGYTF
>TRBV15|few|.|TRBJ1-5
TGTGCCACCACCACAGGGTCGGATCAGCCCCAGCATTTT
CATTTGSDQPQHF
>TRBV7-2|few|.|TRBJ1-4
TGTGCCAGCAGCTTGGAGGGGGAGGGATATGAAAAACTGTTTTTT
CASSLEGEGYEKLFF
>TRBV29-1|many|.|TRBJ2-1
TGCAGCGTAAGGCCGGGCAATGAGCAGTTCTTC
CSVRPGNEQFF
>TRBV4-2|.|.|TRBJ1-5
TGTGCCAGCAGCCAAGATAGGGGAACAGGGCGTCAGCCCCAGCATTTT
CASSQDRGTGRQPQHF
>TRBV6-1|.|.|TRBJ2-3
TGTGCCAGCAGTGTATTTTCTGAAGCAGATACGCAGTATTTT
CASSVFSEADTQYF
>TRBV6-1|.|TRBD2|TRBJ2-5
TGTGCCAGCAGCGGGTCGGGGGGAGAGTACCAAGAGACCCAGTACTTC
CASSGSGGEYQETQYF
>TRBV4-1|.|TRBD1|TRBJ1-2
TGCGCCAGCAGCCAGTCAAATTTGGTGACCGGGACAGGGTCCCTATGGGATCTTGGCTACACCTTC
CASSQSNLVTGTGSLWDLGYTF
>TRBV29-1|many|TRBD2|TRBJ2-7
TGCAGCGTTGGAGAACCGGGACTAGCGGGAGGGTACGAGCAGTACTTC
CSVGEPGLAGGYEQYF
>TRBV28|many|.|TRBJ1-1
TGTGCCAGCATCGAGGGGGGGGACACTGAAGCTTTCTTT
CASIEGGDTEAFF
>TRBV6-2/TRBV6-3|few|.|TRBJ2-1
TGTGCCAGCAGTTACGATACTAGCCGTAGCTCCTACAATGAGCAGTTCTTC
CASSYDTSRSSYNEQFF
>TRBV3-1|many|.|TRBJ1-1
TGTGCCAGCAGCCAAGAATTTTTAGGGCTAAACACTGAAGCTTTCTTT
CASSQEFLGLNTEAFF
>TRBV20-1|few|TRBD1|TRBJ2-7
TGCAGTGCTCCTCGGGACAGGGTCTACGAGCAGTACTTC
CSAPRDRVYEQYF
>TRBV7-2|many|TRBD1|TRBJ1-6
TGTGCCAGCAGCGCATGGGACAGGGGGCCGGATTCACCCCTCCACTTT
CASSAWDRGPDSPLHF
>TRBV27|few|TRBD2|TRBJ2-1
TGTGCCAGCAGTTTAAGGAGCGGGAGTTTTAATGAGCAGTTCTTC
CASSLRSGSFNEQFF
>TRBV20-1|many|.|TRBJ1-1
TGCAGTGCTGTGGATCGCGGTGAGACTGAAGCTTTCTTT
CSAVDRGETEAFF
>TRBV6-1|many|TRBD1|TRBJ1-1
TGTGCCAGCAGTTATGACAGGGGAGTATGGACTGAAGCTTTCTTT
CASSYDRGVWTEAFF
>TRBV12-3/TRBV12-4|.|.|TRBJ1-2
TGTGCCAGCAGTAAGGACAGTAGCTGCACCTTC
CASSKDSSCTF
>TRBV2|few|.|TRBJ2-7
TGTGCCAGCACGCGGGGCACACTAACTGTCTACGAGCAGTACTTC
CASTRGTLTVYEQYF
>TRBV7-2|many|.|TRBJ2-1
TGTGCCAGCAGAGTAGTTGGACAGAACAATGAGCAGTTCTTC
CASRVVGQNNEQFF
>TRBV20-1|many|TRBD2|TRBJ2-3
TGCAGTGCTACCGCTAGCGGGATAAACACAGATACGCAGTATTTT
CSATASGINTDTQYF
>TRBV7-2|few|TRBD1|TRBJ2-3
TGTGCCAGCAGCTTACAACAGGGGTACACAGATACGCAGTATTTT
CASSLQQGYTDTQYF
>TRBV7-8|.|.|TRBJ2-1
TGTGCCAGCAGGGCCATGGGGATCTTATACAATGAGCAGTTCTTC
CASRAMGILYNEQFF
>TRBV19|.|TRBD1|TRBJ2-5
TGTGCCAGTAGTACCTTACAGGGGGCAGGGGAGACCCAGTACTTC
CASSTLQGAGETQYF
>TRBV12-3/TRBV12-4|many|.|TRBJ2-1
TGTGCCAGCAGTTCCTCGTTGGGGCAGTTCTTC
CASSSSLGQFF
>TRBV25-1|.|.|TRBJ2-7
TGTGCCAGCAGTGCCGGTTACACCTACGAGCAGTACTTC
CASSAGYTYEQYF
>TRBV5-1|few|TRBD1|TRBJ1-2
TGCGCCAGCAGCTCCACACAGGGCAGGGGGGGCTACACCTTC
CASSSTQGRGGYTF
>TRBV9|few|.|TRBJ1-3
TGTGCCAGCAGCGTCGGGCTGGGTGGAAACACCATATATTTT
CASSVGLGGNTIYF
>TRBV28|few|.|TRBJ2-1
TGTGCCAGCAGTTGGGGGGAGCTCGTAAGTGGCAATGAGCAGTTCTTC
CASSWGELVSGNEQFF
>TRBV7-9|.|.|TRBJ1-5
TGTGCCAGCAGCTCTTCGCTTAGTGCGGACTTTAACGGGCAGCCCCAGCATTTT
CASSSSLSADFNGQPQHF
>TRBV6-1|few|TRBD1|TRBJ1-2
TGTGCCAGCAGTGAAGCAACAGGGGTTTATGGCTACACCTTC
CASSEATGVYGYTF
>TRBV11-2|.|TRBD1|TRBJ1-4
TGTGCCAGCGGCCTGACAGGGATTAATGAAAAACTGTTTTTT
CASGLTGINEKLFF
>TRBV7-3|many|.|TRBJ2-7
TGTGCCAGCAGCTTAGCGGGACCTATGTTCACCTACGAGCAGTACTTC
CASSLAGPMFTYEQYF
>TRBV5-1|few|.|TRBJ1-2
TGCGCCAGCAGCCACGCCCGACAGGCTGGCTACACCTTC
CASSHARQAGYTF
>TRBV10-3|few|.|TRBJ1-1
TGTGCCATCAGGGGGGGGGAAAGCACTGAAGCTTTCTTT
CAIRGGESTEAFF
>TRBV2|few|TRBD1|TRBJ2-2
TGTGCCAGCAGGACGCAGGGGGCGGCCGGGGAGCTGTTTTTT
CASRTQGAAGELFF
>TRBV5-6|few|.|TRBJ1-1
TGTGCCAGCAGCCCCCTTAATAGGGAGAACACTGAAGCTTTCTTT
CASSPLNRENTEAFF
>TRBV7-9|many|.|TRBJ2-7
TGTGCCAGCAGCCCGCCCGGGACGCCCAACTACGAGCAGTACTTC
CASSPPGTPNYEQYF
>TRBV6-1|many|TRBD1|TRBJ2-7
TGTGCCAGCAGTCCCGGGACAGGGAACGTCGGGTACGAGCAGTACTTC
CASSPGTGNVGYEQYF
>TRBV20-1|many|.|TRBJ2-7
TGCAGTGCTAGAGCCGTCTACGAGCAGTACTTC
CSARAVYEQYF
>TRBV7-3|.|TRBD2|TRBJ2-5
TGTGCCAGCAGCCCCCTCGGGGGTGGACTAGCGGGGGGGATAGAGACCCAGTACTTC
CASSPLGGGLAGGIETQYF
>TRBV5-8|many|TRBD2|TRBJ2-1
TGTGCCAGCAGCTCTAGGACTAGCGGGAGTGGAGATGAGCAGTTCTTC
CASSSRTSGSGDEQFF
>TRBV5-1|.|.|TRBJ1-5
TGCGCCAGCGGACAAGATGCGGTTTCGATCAATCAGCCCCAGCATTTT
CASGQDAVSINQPQHF
>TRBV6-2/TRBV6-3|many|.|TRBJ2-1
TGTGCCAGCAGTTACTCGACTTACGCCAATGAGCAGTTCTTC
CASSYSTYANEQFF
>TRBV19|.|.|TRBJ2-2
TGTGCCAGTAGTATCGAGACTGGGACCGGGGAGCTGTTTTTT
CASSIETGTGELFF
>TRBV19|.|.|TRBJ1-1
TGTGCCAGTAGTTCGACAGCAGGCACTGAAGCTTTCTTT
CASSSTAGTEAFF
>TRBV27|.|TRBD2|TRBJ2-7
TGTGCCAGCAGGCCCCCCCGTCCCCCCGGGACTAGCGGGGGCCCCTACGAGCAGTACTTC
CASRPPRPPGTSGGPYEQYF
>TRBV20-1|many|.|TRBJ2-1
TGCAGTGCAACCAGACTAGTTCCTGAGCAGTTCTTC
CSATRLVPEQFF
>TRBV28|many|TRBD2|TRBJ2-1
TGTGCCAGCAGTTGGACTAGCCTCTACAATGAGCAGTTCTTC
CASSWTSLYNEQFF
>TRBV11-2|many|.|TRBJ1-2
TGTGCCAGCAACTCTGAGCTCTATGGCTACACCTTC
CASNSELYGYTF
>TRBV3-1|many|.|TRBJ2-1
TGTGCCAGCAGCCAAGACTGGGGCCCAAGTGATGAGCAGTTCTTC
CASSQDWGPSDEQFF
>TRBV9|many|TRBD2|TRBJ2-1
TGTGCCAGCAGCGAGGCTGGACTAGTCGTCAATGAGCAGTTCTTC
CASSEAGLVVNEQFF
>TRBV9|many|.|TRBJ1-1
TGTGCCAGCAGCGTAGAGGCCTCACGGAACACTGAAGCTTTCTTT
CASSVEASRNTEAFF
>TRBV20-1|many|TRBD1|TRBJ1-4
TGCAGTGCCACAACAGGGGTAGAACTGTTTTTT
CSATTGVELFF